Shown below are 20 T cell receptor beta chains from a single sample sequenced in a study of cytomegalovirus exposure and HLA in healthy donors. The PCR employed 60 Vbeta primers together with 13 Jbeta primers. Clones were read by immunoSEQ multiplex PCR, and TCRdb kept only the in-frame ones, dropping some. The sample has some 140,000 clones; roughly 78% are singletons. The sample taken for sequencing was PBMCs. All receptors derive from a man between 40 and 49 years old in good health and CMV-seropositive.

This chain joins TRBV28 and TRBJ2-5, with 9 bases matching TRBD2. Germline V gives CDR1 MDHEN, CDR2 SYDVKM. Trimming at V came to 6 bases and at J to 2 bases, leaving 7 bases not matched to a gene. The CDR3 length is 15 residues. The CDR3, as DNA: TGTGCCAGCAGCCTGACTAGCGGAGGACAAGAGACCCAGTACTTC. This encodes CASSLTSGGQETQYF.

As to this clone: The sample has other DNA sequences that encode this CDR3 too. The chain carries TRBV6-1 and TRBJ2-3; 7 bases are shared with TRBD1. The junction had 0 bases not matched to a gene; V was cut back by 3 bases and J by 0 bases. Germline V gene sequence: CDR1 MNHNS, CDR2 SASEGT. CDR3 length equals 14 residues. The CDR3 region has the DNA TGTGCCAGCAGTGAGGGACAGAGCACAGATACGCAGTATTTT. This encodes CASSEGQSTDTQYF.

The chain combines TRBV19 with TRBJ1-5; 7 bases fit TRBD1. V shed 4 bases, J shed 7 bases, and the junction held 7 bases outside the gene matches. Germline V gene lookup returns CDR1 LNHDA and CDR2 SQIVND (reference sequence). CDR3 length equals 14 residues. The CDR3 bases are TGTGCCAGTAGTAGGGACAGAGGTAGGCAGCCCCAGCATTTT. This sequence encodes CASSRDRGRQPQHF.

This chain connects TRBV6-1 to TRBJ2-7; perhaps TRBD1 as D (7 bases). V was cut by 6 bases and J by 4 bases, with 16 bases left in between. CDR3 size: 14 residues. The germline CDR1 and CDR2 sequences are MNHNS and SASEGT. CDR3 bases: TGTGCCAGCAGCACCCTTTCAGGGGGGTACGAGCAGTACTTC. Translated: CASSTLSGGYEQYF.

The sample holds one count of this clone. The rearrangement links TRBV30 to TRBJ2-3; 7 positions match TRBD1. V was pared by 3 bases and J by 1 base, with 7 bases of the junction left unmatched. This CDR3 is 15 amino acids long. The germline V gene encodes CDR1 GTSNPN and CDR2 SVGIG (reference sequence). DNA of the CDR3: TGTGCCTGGAGGTTGGGACAGCCTGGCACAGATACGCAGTATTTT. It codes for CAWRLGQPGTDTQYF.

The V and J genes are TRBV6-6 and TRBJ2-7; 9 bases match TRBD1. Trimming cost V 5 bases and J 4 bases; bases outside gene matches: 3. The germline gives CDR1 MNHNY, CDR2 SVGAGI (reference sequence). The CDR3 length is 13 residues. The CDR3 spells CASSRDREYEQYF. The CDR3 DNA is TGTGCCAGCAGTAGGGACAGGGAATACGAGCAGTACTTC.

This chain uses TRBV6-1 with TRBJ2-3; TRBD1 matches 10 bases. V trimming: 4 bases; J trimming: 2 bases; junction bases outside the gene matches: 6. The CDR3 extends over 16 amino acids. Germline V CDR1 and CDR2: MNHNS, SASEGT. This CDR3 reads CASSGGGQGITDTQYF. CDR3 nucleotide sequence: TGTGCCAGCAGTGGAGGGGGACAGGGGATCACAGATACGCAGTATTTT.

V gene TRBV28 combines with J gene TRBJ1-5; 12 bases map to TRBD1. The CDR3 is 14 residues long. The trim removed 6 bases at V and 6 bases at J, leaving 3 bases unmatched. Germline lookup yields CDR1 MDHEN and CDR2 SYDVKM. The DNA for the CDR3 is TGTGCCAGCAGCGGGACAGGGGGCTCTCAGCCCCAGCATTTT. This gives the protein CASSGTGGSQPQHF.

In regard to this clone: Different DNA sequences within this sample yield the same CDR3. CDR3 region: CASSVGQGNSPLHF. CDR3 in DNA: TGTGCCAGCAGCGTCGGACAGGGGAATTCACCCCTCCACTTT. This chain uses TRBV9 with TRBJ1-6; TRBD1 agrees at 9 bases. This CDR3 is 14 amino acids long. The ends lost 2 bases at V and 7 bases at J; junction bases unmatched: 1. From germline, CDR1 is SGDLS and CDR2 YYNGEE.

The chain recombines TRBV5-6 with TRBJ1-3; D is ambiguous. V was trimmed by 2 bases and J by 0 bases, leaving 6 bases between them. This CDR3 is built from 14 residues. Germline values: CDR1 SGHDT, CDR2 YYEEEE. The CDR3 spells CASSFTRSGNTIYF. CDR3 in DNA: TGTGCCAGCAGCTTTACGCGCTCTGGAAACACCATATATTTT.

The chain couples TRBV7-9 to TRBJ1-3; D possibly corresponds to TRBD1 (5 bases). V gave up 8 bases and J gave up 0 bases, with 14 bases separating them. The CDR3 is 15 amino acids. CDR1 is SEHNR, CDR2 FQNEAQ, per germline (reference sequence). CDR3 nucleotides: TGTGCCAGCCGCAGGGAGGGAGGCTCTGGAAACACCATATATTTT. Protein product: CASRREGGSGNTIYF.

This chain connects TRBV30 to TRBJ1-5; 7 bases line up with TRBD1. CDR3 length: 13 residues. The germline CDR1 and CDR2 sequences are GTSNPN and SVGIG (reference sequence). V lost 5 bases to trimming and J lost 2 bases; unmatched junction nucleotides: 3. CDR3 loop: CAWDRVGNQPQHF. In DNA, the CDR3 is TGTGCCTGGGACAGGGTCGGCAATCAGCCCCAGCATTTT. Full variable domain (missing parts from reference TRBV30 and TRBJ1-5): SQTIHQWPATLVQPVGSPLSLECTVEGTSNPNLYWYRQAAGRGLQLLFYSVGIGQISSEVPQNLSASRPQDRQFILSSKKLLLSDSGFYLCAWDRVGNQPQHFGDGTRLSIL.

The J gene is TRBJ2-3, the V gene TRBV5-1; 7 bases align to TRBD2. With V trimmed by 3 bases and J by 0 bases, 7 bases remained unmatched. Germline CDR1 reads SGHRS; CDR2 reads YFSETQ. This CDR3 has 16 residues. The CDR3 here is CASSWGLAVSTDTQYF. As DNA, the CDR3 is TGCGCCAGCAGCTGGGGTCTAGCGGTAAGCACAGATACGCAGTATTTT.

Here the CDR3 reads CASSTFATGGDTEAFF. The CDR3 nucleotides read TGCGCCAGCAGCACCTTTGCTACAGGGGGGGACACTGAAGCTTTCTTT. The rearrangement joins TRBV5-1 to TRBJ1-1; 8 bases match TRBD1. Trimming cost V 4 bases and J 3 bases; bases outside gene matches: 11. The CDR3 extends over 16 amino acids. The germline V gene encodes CDR1 SGHRS and CDR2 YFSETQ.

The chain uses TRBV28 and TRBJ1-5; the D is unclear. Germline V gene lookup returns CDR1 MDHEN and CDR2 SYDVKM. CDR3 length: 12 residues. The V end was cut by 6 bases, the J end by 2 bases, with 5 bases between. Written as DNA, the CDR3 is TGTGCCAGCAGCTCCGGCAATCAGCCCCAGCATTTT. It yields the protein CASSSGNQPQHF.

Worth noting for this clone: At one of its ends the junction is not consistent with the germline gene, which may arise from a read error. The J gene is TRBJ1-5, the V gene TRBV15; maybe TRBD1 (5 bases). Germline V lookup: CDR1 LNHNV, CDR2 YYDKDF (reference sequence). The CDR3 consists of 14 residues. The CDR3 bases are TGTGCCACCAGCGGAGACAGTTACAATCAGCCCCAGCATTTT. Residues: CATSGDSYNQPQHF.

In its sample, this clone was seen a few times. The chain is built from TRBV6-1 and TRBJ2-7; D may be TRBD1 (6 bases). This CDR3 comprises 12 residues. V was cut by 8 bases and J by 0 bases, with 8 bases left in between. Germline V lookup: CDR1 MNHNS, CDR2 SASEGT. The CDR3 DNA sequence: TGTGCCAGCGGGGGCCACTCCTACGAGCAGTACTTC. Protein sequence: CASGGHSYEQYF.

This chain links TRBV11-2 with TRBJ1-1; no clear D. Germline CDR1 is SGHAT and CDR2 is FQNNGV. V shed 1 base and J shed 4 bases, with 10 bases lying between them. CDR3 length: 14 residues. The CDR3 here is CASSLGAGSTEAFF. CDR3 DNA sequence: TGTGCCAGCAGCTTAGGGGCGGGAAGCACTGAAGCTTTCTTT.

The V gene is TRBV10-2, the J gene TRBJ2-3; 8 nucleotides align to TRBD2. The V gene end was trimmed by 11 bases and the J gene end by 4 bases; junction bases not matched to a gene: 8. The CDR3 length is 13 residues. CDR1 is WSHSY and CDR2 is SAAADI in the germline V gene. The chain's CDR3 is CAGGSGMADTQYF. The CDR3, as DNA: TGCGCCGGTGGTAGCGGGATGGCAGATACGCAGTATTTT.

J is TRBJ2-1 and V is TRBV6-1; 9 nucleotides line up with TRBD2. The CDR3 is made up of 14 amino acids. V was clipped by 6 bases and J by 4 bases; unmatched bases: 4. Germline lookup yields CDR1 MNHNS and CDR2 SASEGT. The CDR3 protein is CASRNSGRYNEQFF. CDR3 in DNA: TGTGCCAGCAGAAATAGCGGGAGATACAATGAGCAGTTCTTC.